Shown below are 17 T cell receptor beta chains from a single sample sequenced in a study of shared clonotypes between healthy human individuals (TCRdb year 2020). Library prep was done by the immunoSEQ multiplex PCR assay. TCRdb's version of the immuneACCESS table is confined to in-frame rearrangements and falls short of the full clone set. An unresolved V gene accounts for under half of the shortfall where checked; the remainder is of unknown origin. The sample profile shows more than 500,000 clones; about 96% of them were found once. Clones ranked in the top ten supply around 0.067% of the sample. The sequencing sample was made of naive CD4+ T cells sorted from blood. The cell subset or site label corresponds to: CD45RA+ positively selected. These receptors all stem from a woman aged 25 to 39 in good health.

V usage is TRBV18 and J usage is TRBJ1-2; D is undetermined. Germline CDR1 reads KGHSH; CDR2 reads LQKENI. This CDR3 region has 13 residues. The V and J ends lost 3 bases and 8 bases respectively, with 13 bases between them. CDR3 nucleotides: TGTGCCAGCTCACCCCTCAAGCACCCAGGCTACACCTTC. It is translated as CASSPLKHPGYTF.

The rearrangement uses TRBV6-5 and TRBJ1-1, with D maybe TRBD1 (6 bases). V was trimmed by 8 bases and J by 3 bases, leaving 13 bases between them. This CDR3 region has 13 residues. Germline V lookup: CDR1 MNHEY, CDR2 SVGAGI. CDR3 sequence reads: CASPPGQYTEAFF. CDR3 DNA sequence: TGTGCCAGCCCACCGGGACAATACACTGAAGCTTTCTTT.

CDR3 nucleotide sequence: TGTGCCAGCAGCTTAGCAGCTAGCGGGAGGCCTGAATACAATGAGCAGTTCTTC. Translated: CASSLAASGRPEYNEQFF. The chain carries TRBV11-3 and TRBJ2-1; 11 bases are shared with TRBD2. Germline trimming cut 1 base from V and 4 bases from J; bases unmatched to any gene: 9. The CDR3 length is 18 residues. CDR1 is SGHNT, CDR2 YENEEA, per germline.

The V gene is TRBV18, the J gene TRBJ2-7; 9 bases line up with TRBD2. CDR3 length equals 16 residues. Germline lookup yields CDR1 KGHSH and CDR2 LQKENI. J gave up 2 bases and V 4 bases, and 9 bases lay outside the gene matches. CDR3 nucleotides: TGTGCCAGCTCACGAACCGAACTAGCGGGTGCCTACGAGCAGTACTTC. Amino acids: CASSRTELAGAYEQYF.

The V and J genes are TRBV28 and TRBJ1-2; TRBD1 matches 8 bases. The CDR3 runs 12 residues. With 10 bases clipped from V and 6 bases from J, the junction kept 7 bases outside the gene matches. CDR1 MDHEN and CDR2 SYDVKM come from the germline V gene. CDR3 bases: TGTGCCACCCTACAGGGGGAGGATGGCTACACCTTC. Translated, it gives CATLQGEDGYTF.

The chain employs TRBV14 and TRBJ1-1; D not resolved. The CDR3 is made up of 13 amino acids. CDR1 SGHDN and CDR2 FVKESK come from the germline V gene. V was pared by 7 bases and J by 0 bases, with 9 bases between. The CDR3 DNA sequence: TGTGCCAGCAACCAGGAGATGAACACTGAAGCTTTCTTT. This encodes CASNQEMNTEAFF.

V is TRBV2 and J is TRBJ2-7; D is tentatively TRBD1 or TRBD2 (5 bases each). The V end lost 5 bases, the J end lost 6 bases, and 14 bases lay between the germline ends. Germline CDR1 SNHLY, CDR2 FYNNEI. The CDR3 runs 13 residues. The CDR3 protein is CASSPIVGTEQYF. The CDR3 DNA reads TGTGCCAGCAGTCCCATCGTGGGGACCGAGCAGTACTTC.

The chain links TRBV28 to TRBJ2-5; weak D call: TRBD2 (5 bases). Judging by the DNA end, TRBJ2-7 fits better; the J call may be wrong. Germline CDR1 is MDHEN and CDR2 is SYDVKM. This CDR3 contains 13 residues. CDR3 loop: CASSSVARYEQYF. The DNA of the CDR3 is TGTGCCAGCAGTTCAGTAGCGCGCTACGAGCAGTACTTC.

The V and J genes are TRBV18 and TRBJ2-7, with D possibly being TRBD1 or TRBD2 (5 bases each). V gave up 3 bases and J gave up 2 bases, with 20 bases separating them. The germline V gene encodes CDR1 KGHSH and CDR2 LQKENI. CDR3 length equals 17 residues. The CDR3 bases are TGTGCCAGCTCACCCCTACCTGGGACGCCCTCCCCCTACGAGCAGTACTTC. This translates into CASSPLPGTPSPYEQYF.

With regard to this clone: Distinct nucleotide sequences in the sample also encode this CDR3. V usage is TRBV28 and J usage is TRBJ2-7; TRBD1 agrees at 9 bases. Unmatched junction bases numbered 4, after V lost 3 bases and J lost 4 bases. The CDR3 has 14 amino acids. Per germline, CDR1 MDHEN and CDR2 SYDVKM. The CDR3 loop reads CASSFTGGGYEQYF. The CDR3 DNA reads as TGTGCCAGCAGTTTTACAGGGGGCGGGTACGAGCAGTACTTC.

This clone was counted once. The chain recombines TRBV7-8 with TRBJ2-7; 7 positions agree with TRBD2. J gave up 1 base and V 0 bases, and 6 bases lay outside the gene matches. Germline V gene lookup returns CDR1 SGHVS and CDR2 FQNEAQ. The CDR3 consists of 16 residues. The CDR3 here is CASSLASSGASYEQYF. CDR3 nucleotides: TGTGCCAGCAGCTTAGCGTCCAGCGGGGCATCCTACGAGCAGTACTTC.

The rearrangement uses TRBV29-1 and TRBJ2-3; TRBD2 matches 7 bases. Germline values: CDR1 SQVTM, CDR2 ANQGSEA. This CDR3 has 13 residues. Trimming cost V 7 bases and J 0 bases; bases outside gene matches: 4. The CDR3 protein is CSALSGSTDTQYF. The CDR3 DNA reads TGCAGCGCCCTTAGCGGGAGCACAGATACGCAGTATTTT.

This CDR3 reads CASSLNSGAQGGELFF. The CDR3 DNA reads TGTGCCAGCAGTTTAAATAGCGGGGCCCAGGGTGGGGAGCTGTTTTTT. The chain combines TRBV27 with TRBJ2-2; TRBD2 matches 8 bases. Germline assignment: CDR1 MNHEY and CDR2 SMNVEV (reference sequence). Trimming cost V 2 bases and J 8 bases; bases outside gene matches: 10. The CDR3 contains 16 residues.

In DNA, the CDR3 is TGTGCCAGCAGCGGATCAGCGGGGTACAATGAGCAGTTCTTC. Translated: CASSGSAGYNEQFF. The chain recombines TRBV7-9 with TRBJ2-1, with TRBD2 matching over 7 bases. Germline V gene sequence: CDR1 SEHNR, CDR2 FQNEAQ (reference sequence). This CDR3 has 14 amino acids. V lost 5 bases to trimming and J lost 4 bases; unmatched junction nucleotides: 5.

The V and J genes are TRBV30 and TRBJ1-5, with D possibly being TRBD1 (6 bases). CDR3 length: 14 residues. Germline values: CDR1 GTSNPN, CDR2 SVGIG (reference sequence). V was cut by 3 bases and J by 3 bases, with 12 bases left in between. This CDR3 reads CAWSPGADNQPQHF. The CDR3 DNA is TGTGCCTGGAGCCCAGGGGCTGACAATCAGCCCCAGCATTTT.

The genes are TRBV10-3 and TRBJ2-7; a possible D gene is TRBD2 (5 bases). The CDR3 contains 15 residues. Germline-derived CDR1 and CDR2 are ENHRY and SYGVKD. Trimming removed 4 bases from V and 2 bases from J, with 15 bases in between. CDR3: CAISGLSSVAYEQYF. Written as DNA, the CDR3 is TGTGCCATCAGTGGTCTAAGTAGCGTAGCCTACGAGCAGTACTTC.

This clone was picked up a small number of times. The J gene is TRBJ2-3, the V gene TRBV27, with D tentatively TRBD2 (5 bases). This CDR3 comprises 15 residues. Germline V gene lookup returns CDR1 MNHEY and CDR2 SMNVEV (reference sequence). Trimming left V 5 bases short and J 4 bases short, with 16 bases between. Here the CDR3 reads CASSRGQLVSDTQYF. The CDR3 region has the DNA TGTGCCAGCAGTCGCGGGCAACTCGTGTCAGATACGCAGTATTTT.